Included here is one TCR beta chain sequence, with context. Its antigen is not known. The data are from a study of regulatory T cells in long-lasting Graves disease. Whole-study results and caveats: Small numbers of samples may have cut accuracy. More public clonotypes were shared by persistent patients (2,741) than by new patients (roughly 930).

Time point indicated: newly diagnosed GD, antithyroid drugs for less than 3 months. Extracted PBMC RNA gave rise to the TCR library. Assembly of TCR beta libraries relied on iRepertoire HTBI primers together with Arm-PCR of CDR3 regions. Per the original methods: Identified segments across samples numbered under 80 TRBV and roughly 15 TRBJ. In TCRdb, the multiplex PCR reads were re-called with MiXCR into one record per CDR3 protein. The V and J calls here are based on TCRdb, not the publication. In the table there are fewer than 550,000 distinct CDR3 sequences, about 16% of which are singletons. This CDR3 has 12 amino acids. Looked up from germline, CDR1 is DFQATT and CDR2 is SNEGSKA (reference sequence). Between the trimmed V and J ends, which lost 3 bases and 0 bases, there was a span of 6 bases. These data were also reused for a study on T cells in Graves' hyperthyroidism and ophthalmopathy.

The TCR was taken from a woman aged 18-29 years with Graves disease. The chain recombines TRBV20-1 with TRBJ2-7, with no clear D. The specimen comprised peripheral blood mononuclear cells (PBMCs), sampled at new diagnosis, from a patient treated with antithyroid drugs. CDR3 loop: CSASATSYEQYF. CDR3 in DNA: TGCAGTGCTAGCGCAACCTCCTACGAGCAGTACTTC.